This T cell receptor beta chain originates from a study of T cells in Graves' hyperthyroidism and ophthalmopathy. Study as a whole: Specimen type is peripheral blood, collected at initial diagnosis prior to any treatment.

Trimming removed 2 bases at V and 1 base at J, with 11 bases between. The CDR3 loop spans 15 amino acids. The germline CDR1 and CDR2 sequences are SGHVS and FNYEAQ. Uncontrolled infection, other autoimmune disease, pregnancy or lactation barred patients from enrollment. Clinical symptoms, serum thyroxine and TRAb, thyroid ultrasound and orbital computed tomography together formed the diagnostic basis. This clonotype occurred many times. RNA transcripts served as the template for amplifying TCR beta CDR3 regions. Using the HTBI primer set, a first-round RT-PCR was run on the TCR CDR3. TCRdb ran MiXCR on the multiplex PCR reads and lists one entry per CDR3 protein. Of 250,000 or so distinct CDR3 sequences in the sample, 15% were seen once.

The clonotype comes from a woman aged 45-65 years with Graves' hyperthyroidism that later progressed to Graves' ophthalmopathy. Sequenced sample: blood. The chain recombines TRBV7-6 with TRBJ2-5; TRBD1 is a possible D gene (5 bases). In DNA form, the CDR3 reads TGTGCCAGCAGCTTAAATTACAGGCCCCAAGAGACCCAGTACTTC. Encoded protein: CASSLNYRPQETQYF.